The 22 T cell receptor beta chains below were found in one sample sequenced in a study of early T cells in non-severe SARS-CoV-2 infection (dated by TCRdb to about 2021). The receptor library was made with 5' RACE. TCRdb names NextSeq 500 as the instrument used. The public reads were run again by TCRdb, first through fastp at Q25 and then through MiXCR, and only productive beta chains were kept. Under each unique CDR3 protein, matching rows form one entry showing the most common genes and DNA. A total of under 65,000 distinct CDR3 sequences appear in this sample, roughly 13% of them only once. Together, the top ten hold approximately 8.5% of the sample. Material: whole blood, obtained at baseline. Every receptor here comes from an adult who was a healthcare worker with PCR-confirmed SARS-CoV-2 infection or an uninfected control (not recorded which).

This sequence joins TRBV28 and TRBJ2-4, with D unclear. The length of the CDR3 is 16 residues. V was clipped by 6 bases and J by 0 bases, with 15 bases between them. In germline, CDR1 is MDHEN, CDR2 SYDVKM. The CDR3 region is CASSRRGSIAKNIQYF. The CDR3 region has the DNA TGTGCCAGCAGCCGGCGAGGCAGCATAGCCAAAAACATTCAGTACTTC.

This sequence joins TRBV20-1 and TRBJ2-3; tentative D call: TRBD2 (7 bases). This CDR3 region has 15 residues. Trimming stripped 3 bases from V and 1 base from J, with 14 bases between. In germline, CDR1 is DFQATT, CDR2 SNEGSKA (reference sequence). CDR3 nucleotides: TGCAGTGCTAGTATGAGGGAGGGGGGCACAGATACGCAGTATTTT. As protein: CSASMREGGTDTQYF.

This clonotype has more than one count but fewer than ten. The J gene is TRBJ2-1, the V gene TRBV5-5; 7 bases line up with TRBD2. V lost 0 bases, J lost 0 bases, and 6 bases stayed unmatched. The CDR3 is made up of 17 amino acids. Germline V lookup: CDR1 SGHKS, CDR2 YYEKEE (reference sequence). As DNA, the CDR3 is TGTGCCAGCAGCTTGGAGCGACTAGCCATCTCCTACAATGAGCAGTTCTTC. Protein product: CASSLERLAISYNEQFF. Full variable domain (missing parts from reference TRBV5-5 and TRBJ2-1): DAGVTQSPTHLIKTRGQQVTLRCSPISGHKSVSWYQQVLGQGPQFIFQYYEKEERGRGNFPDRFSARQFPNYSSELNVNALLLGDSALYLCASSLERLAISYNEQFFGPGTRLTVL.

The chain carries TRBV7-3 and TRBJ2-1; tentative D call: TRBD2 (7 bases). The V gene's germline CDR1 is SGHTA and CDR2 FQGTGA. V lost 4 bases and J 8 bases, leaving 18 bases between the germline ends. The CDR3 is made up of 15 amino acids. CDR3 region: CASSSYGGPGDEQFF. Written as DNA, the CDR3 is TGTGCCAGCAGCTCATACGGGGGGCCAGGCGATGAGCAGTTCTTC. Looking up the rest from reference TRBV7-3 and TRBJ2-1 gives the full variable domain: GAGVSQTPSNKVTEKGKYVELRCDPISGHTALYWYRQSLGQGPEFLIYFQGTGAADDSGLPNDRFFAVRPEGSVSTLKIQRTERGDSAVYLCASSSYGGPGDEQFFGPGTRLTVL.

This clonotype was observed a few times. The CDR3 DNA sequence: TGTGCCAGCAGCTTAAATTGGGGGAGTGAAAACACCATATATTTT. Translation gives CASSLNWGSENTIYF. V usage is TRBV7-2 and J usage is TRBJ1-3, with D tentatively TRBD1 (5 bases). The CDR3 is 15 amino acids. The germline CDR1 and CDR2 sequences are SGHTA and FQGNSA. V was shortened by 2 bases and J by 6 bases, with 14 bases between the two germline ends.

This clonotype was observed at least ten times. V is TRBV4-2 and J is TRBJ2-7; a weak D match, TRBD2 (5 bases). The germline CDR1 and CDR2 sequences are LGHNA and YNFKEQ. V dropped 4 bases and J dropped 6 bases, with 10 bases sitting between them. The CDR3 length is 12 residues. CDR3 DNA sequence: TGTGCCAGCAGCCTTGGGAGCGGCGAGCAGTACTTC. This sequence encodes CASSLGSGEQYF.

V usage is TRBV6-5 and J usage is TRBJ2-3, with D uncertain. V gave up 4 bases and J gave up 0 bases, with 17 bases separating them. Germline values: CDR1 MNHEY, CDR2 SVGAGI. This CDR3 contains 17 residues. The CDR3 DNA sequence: TGTGCCAGCAGTTTAACCCTCCCCTCCTGGAGCACAGATACGCAGTATTTT. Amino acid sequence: CASSLTLPSWSTDTQYF.

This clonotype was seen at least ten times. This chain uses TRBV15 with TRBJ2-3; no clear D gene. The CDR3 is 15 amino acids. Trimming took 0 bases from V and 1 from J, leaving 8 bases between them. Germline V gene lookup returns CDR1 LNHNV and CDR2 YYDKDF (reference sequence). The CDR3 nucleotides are TGTGCCACCAGCAGAGATAAGCCTGGCACAGATACGCAGTATTTT. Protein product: CATSRDKPGTDTQYF.

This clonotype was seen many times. The CDR3 DNA reads as TGTGCCAGCAGCTTTGGGGCAGAGGGTCAGCCCCAGCATTTT. Its protein is CASSFGAEGQPQHF. This chain connects TRBV7-8 to TRBJ1-5, with TRBD1 as a possible D gene (5 bases). CDR1 is SGHVS and CDR2 is FQNEAQ in the germline V gene. The CDR3 extends over 14 amino acids. The V gene lost 3 bases and the J gene lost 6 bases, with 12 bases spanning the gap. Based on the CDR3 plus reference TRBV7-8 and TRBJ1-5, the full variable domain is GAGVSQSPRYKVAKRGQDVALRCDPISGHVSLFWYQQALGQGPEFLTYFQNEAQLDKSGLPSDRFFAERPEGSVSTLKIQRTQQEDSAVYLCASSFGAEGQPQHFGDGTRLSIL.

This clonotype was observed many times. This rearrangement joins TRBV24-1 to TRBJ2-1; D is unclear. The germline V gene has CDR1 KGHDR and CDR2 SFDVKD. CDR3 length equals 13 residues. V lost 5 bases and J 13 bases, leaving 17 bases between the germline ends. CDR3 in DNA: TGTGCCACCAGTGCCGGTCCTACGACGAGTCAGTTCTTC. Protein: CATSAGPTTSQFF.

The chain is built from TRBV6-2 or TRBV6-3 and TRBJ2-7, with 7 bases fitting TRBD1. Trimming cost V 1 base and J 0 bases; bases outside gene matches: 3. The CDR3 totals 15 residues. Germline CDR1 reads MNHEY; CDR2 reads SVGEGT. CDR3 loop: CASSYLGQSSYEQYF. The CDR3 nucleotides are TGTGCCAGCAGTTACTTGGGACAGAGCTCCTACGAGCAGTACTTC.

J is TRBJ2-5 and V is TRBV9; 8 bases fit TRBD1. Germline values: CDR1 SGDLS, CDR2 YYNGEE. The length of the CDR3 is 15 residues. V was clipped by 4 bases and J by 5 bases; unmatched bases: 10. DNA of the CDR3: TGTGCCAGCAGCACCTACTCAGGGGGCGCCGAGACCCAGTACTTC. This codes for CASSTYSGGAETQYF.

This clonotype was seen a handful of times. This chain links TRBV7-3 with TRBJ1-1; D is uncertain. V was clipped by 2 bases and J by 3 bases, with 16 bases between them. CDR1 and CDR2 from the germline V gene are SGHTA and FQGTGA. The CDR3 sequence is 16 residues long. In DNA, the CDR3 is TGTGCCAGCAGCTTACCCACACTTACGTTAGACACTGAAGCTTTCTTT. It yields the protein CASSLPTLTLDTEAFF.

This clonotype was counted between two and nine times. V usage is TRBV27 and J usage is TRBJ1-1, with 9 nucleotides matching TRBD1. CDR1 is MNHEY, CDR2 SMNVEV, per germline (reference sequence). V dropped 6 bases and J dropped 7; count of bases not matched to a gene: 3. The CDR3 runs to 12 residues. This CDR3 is CASSPDRGEAFF. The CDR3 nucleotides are TGTGCCAGCAGCCCGGACAGGGGTGAAGCTTTCTTT.

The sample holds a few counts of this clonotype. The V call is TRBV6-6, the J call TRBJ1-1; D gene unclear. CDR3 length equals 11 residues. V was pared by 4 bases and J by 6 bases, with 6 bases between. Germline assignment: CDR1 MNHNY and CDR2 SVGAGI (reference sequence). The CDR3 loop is CASSLQPEAFF. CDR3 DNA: TGTGCCAGCAGTTTACAGCCTGAAGCTTTCTTT.

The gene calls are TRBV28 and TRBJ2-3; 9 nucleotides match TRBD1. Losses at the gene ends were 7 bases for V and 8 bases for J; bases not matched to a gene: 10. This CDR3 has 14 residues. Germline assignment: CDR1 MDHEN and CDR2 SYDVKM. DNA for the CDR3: TGTGCCAGCACTATGGACAGGGGCCCAGGTACGCAGTATTTT. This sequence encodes CASTMDRGPGTQYF.

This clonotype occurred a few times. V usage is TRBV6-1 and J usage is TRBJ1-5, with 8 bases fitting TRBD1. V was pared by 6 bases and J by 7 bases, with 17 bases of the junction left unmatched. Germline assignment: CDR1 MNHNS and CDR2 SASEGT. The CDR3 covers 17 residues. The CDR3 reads CASREGPGQVEGQPQHF. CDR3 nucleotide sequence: TGTGCCAGCAGGGAGGGGCCGGGACAGGTGGAGGGGCAGCCCCAGCATTTT.

CDR3 DNA sequence: TGCAGCGTTCACGCAAATGAAAAACTGTTTTTT. It encodes CSVHANEKLFF. The chain is built from TRBV29-1 and TRBJ1-4; no reliable D call. The V gene lost 5 bases and the J gene lost 5 bases, with 6 bases spanning the gap. Germline assignment: CDR1 SQVTM and CDR2 ANQGSEA. This CDR3 is built from 11 residues. Together with reference TRBV29-1 and TRBJ1-4, the CDR3 gives the full variable domain: SAVISQKPSRDICQRGTSLTIQCQVDSQVTMMFWYRQQPGQSLTLIATANQGSEATYESGFVIDKFPISRPNLTFSTLTVSNMSPEDSSIYLCSVHANEKLFFGSGTQLSVL.

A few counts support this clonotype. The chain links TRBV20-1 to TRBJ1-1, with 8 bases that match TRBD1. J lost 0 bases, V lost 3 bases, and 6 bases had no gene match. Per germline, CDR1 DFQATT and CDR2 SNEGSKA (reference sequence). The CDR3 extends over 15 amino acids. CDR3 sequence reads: CSASPRTGLNTEAFF. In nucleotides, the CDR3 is TGCAGTGCTAGCCCCCGGACAGGGCTGAACACTGAAGCTTTCTTT.

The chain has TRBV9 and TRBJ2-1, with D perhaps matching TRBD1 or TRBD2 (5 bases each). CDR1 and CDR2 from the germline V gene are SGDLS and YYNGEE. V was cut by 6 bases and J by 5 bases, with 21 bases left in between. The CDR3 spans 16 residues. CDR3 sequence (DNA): TGTGCCAGCAACCCGGGCTCAGGGCTAGCCGACAATGAGCAGTTCTTC. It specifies CASNPGSGLADNEQFF.

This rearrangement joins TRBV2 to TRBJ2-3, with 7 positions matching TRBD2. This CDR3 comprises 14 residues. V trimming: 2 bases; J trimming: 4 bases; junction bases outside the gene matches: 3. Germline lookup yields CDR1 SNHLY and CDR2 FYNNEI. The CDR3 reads CASSERGSPDTQYF. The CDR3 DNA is TGTGCCAGCAGTGAACGCGGGAGTCCAGATACGCAGTATTTT.

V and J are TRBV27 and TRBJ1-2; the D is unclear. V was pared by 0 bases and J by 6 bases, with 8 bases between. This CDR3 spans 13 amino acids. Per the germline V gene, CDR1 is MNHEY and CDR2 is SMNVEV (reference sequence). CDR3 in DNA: TGTGCCAGCAGTTTATCGTACAGCCATGGCTACACCTTC. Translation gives CASSLSYSHGYTF.